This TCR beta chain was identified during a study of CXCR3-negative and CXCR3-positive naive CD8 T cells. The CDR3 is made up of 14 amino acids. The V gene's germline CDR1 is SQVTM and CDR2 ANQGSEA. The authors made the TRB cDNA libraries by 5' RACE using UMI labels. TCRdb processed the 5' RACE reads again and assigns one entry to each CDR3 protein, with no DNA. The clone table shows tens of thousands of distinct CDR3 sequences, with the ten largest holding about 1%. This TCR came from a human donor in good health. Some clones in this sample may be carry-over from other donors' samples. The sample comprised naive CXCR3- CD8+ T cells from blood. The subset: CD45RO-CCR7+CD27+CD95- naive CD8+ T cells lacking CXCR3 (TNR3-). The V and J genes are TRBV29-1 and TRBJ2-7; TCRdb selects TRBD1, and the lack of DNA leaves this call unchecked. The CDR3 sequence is CSGWGQGGSYEQYF.